A single sample is the source of the 3 T cell receptor beta chains below, sequenced in a study of blood T cell repertoires in COVID-19. Clones were sequenced by immunoSEQ multiplex PCR, and TCRdb holds only the in-frame ones, with some missing. This sample carries 120,000 or so clones, 78% of them seen once, and the ten largest clones take about 2.3%. Input material: peripheral blood. These receptors came from a man aged 65 to 79 with acute or convalescent COVID-19.

The V call is TRBV5-1, the J call TRBJ2-5; TRBD1 is a possible D gene (7 bases). The V gene lost 0 bases and the J gene lost 1 base, with 13 bases spanning the gap. The V gene's germline CDR1 is SGHRS and CDR2 YFSETQ. The CDR3 has 16 amino acids. The CDR3 reads CASSLAGTAGQETQYF. CDR3 DNA: TGCGCCAGCAGCTTGGCCGGGACAGCGGGCCAAGAGACCCAGTACTTC. Supplemented by reference TRBV5-1 and TRBJ2-5, the full variable domain reads KAGVTQTPRYLIKTRGQQVTLSCSPISGHRSVSWYQQTPGQGLQFLFEYFSETQRNKGNFPGRFSGRQFSNSRSEMNVSTLELGDSALYLCASSLAGTAGQETQYFGPGTRLLVL.

V usage is TRBV19 and J usage is TRBJ2-3; 8 bases fit TRBD2. Germline CDR1 LNHDA, CDR2 SQIVND (reference sequence). The CDR3 has 14 residues. Trimming cost V 9 bases and J 2 bases; bases outside gene matches: 7. The CDR3 loop reads CASDGGGPTDTQYF. In DNA form, the CDR3 reads TGTGCCAGCGACGGCGGGGGGCCCACAGATACGCAGTATTTT.

V and J are TRBV27 and TRBJ1-5; D might be TRBD1 (5 bases). V lost 6 bases and J 5 bases, leaving 20 bases between the germline ends. Germline CDR1 and CDR2: MNHEY and SMNVEV (reference sequence). The CDR3 totals 16 residues. For the CDR3, the DNA is TGTGCCAGCAGCTACACAGGCACCCGCCCTTATCAGCCCCAGCATTTT. Translated: CASSYTGTRPYQPQHF.